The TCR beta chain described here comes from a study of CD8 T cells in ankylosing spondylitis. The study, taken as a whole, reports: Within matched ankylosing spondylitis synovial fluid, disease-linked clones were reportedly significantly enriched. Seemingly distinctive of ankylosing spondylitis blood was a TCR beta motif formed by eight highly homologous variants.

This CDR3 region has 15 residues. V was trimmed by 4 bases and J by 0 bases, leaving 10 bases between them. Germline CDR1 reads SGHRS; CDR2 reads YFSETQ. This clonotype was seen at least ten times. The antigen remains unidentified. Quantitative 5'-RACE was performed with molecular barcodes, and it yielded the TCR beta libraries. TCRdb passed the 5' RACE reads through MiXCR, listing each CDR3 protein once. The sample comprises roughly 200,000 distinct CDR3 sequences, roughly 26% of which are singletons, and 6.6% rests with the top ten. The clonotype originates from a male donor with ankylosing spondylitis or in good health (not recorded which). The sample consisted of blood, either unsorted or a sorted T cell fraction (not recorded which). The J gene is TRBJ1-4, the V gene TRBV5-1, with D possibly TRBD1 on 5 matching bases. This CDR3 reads CASSRDGATNEKLFF. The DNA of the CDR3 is TGCGCCAGCAGCCGGGACGGTGCAACTAATGAAAAACTGTTTTTT.